This T cell receptor beta chain stems from a study of sequential checkpoint blockade in melanoma. Study at large: After both sequences, patients received maintenance nivolumab.

This clone has more than one count but fewer than ten. Germline V gene data show CDR1 as MDHEN and CDR2 as SYDVKM. Losses at the gene ends were 4 bases for V and 7 bases for J; bases not matched to a gene: 13. The CDR3 has 15 amino acids. As to treatment: randomized to nivolumab then ipilimumab (arm A) or the reverse (arm B). Clones were read by immunoSEQ multiplex PCR, and TCRdb kept only the in-frame ones, dropping some. Of some 11,000 clones in the sample, 65% to 70% were seen once. This clonotype originated in a human donor with melanoma. This specimen was CD8+ T cells sorted from blood (inferred from file names), taken from a patient given nivolumab and ipilimumab in sequence. The chain links TRBV28 to TRBJ2-7; 7 bases are a match to TRBD1. CDR3 DNA sequence: TGTGCCAGCAGTTCCCTACGGGACAGTCCGGGGGAGCAGTACTTC. This translates into CASSSLRDSPGEQYF.